These 10 T cell receptor beta chains originate from one sample sequenced in a study of tumor and adjacent non-tumor tissue in lung cancer. The template was RNA from unsorted bulk tissue. The library came from three nested PCR rounds adapted from ARM-PCR protocols. MiXCR, applied by TCRdb to the multiplex PCR reads, yields one record per CDR3 protein. Of about 200,000 distinct CDR3 sequences listed, 71% are singletons. Sequenced: lung tumor tissue. These TCRs come from a man aged 55 to 70 with non-small cell lung cancer.

As concerns this clonotype: A much larger clonotype is one base distant, so this may be a read error. The CDR3 protein is CASSYDRNYGFTF. DNA of the CDR3: TGTGCCAGCAGTTACGACAGGAACTATGGCTTCACCTTC. The chain carries TRBV6-5 and TRBJ1-2, with D maybe TRBD1 (6 bases). CDR1 is MNHEY, CDR2 SVGAGI, per germline. This CDR3 has 13 amino acids.

For this clonotype: Since no conserved phenylalanine or tryptophan closes the CDR3, a read error is the likely cause. The chain recombines TRBV20-1 with TRBJ1-2, with no clear D. Germline V gene lookup returns CDR1 DFQATT and CDR2 SNEGSKA (reference sequence). CDR3 length: 14 amino acids. The CDR3 loop is CNASEGRSLYGYTI. The CDR3 DNA follows: TGCAATGCTTCGGAGGGTCGTTCTTTGTATGGCTACACCATC.

This chain links TRBV7-9 with TRBJ2-1, with 9 bases identical to TRBD1. Unmatched junction bases numbered 5, after V lost 3 bases and J lost 5 bases. CDR1 and CDR2 from the germline V gene are SEHNR and FQNEAQ (reference sequence). This CDR3 has 15 amino acids. This CDR3 reads CASSFRDRVNNEQFF. The CDR3 DNA reads TGTGCCAGCAGCTTCCGGGACAGGGTTAACAATGAGCAGTTCTTC.

About this clonotype: No conserved phenylalanine or tryptophan is present at the end of the CDR3, so a read error is the likely explanation. The chain joins TRBV6-5 to TRBJ2-5; D unclear. The CDR3 runs 15 residues. The germline V gene has CDR1 MNHEY and CDR2 SVGAGI. The chain's CDR3 is CACSYSNRGQETQYL. Here the CDR3 DNA reads TGTGCCTGCAGTTACTCGAATCGAGGCCAAGAGACCCAGTACTTA.

There are many counts of this clonotype. The chain joins TRBV6-2 or TRBV6-3 to TRBJ1-2, with D unclear. Germline CDR1 is MNHEY and CDR2 is SVGEGT. The CDR3 is made up of 13 amino acids. Trimming shortened V by 6 bases and J by 2 bases, and 10 bases separated the two germline ends. Here the CDR3 DNA reads TGTGCCAGCAGCGGAAACAAGAACTATGGCTACACCTTC. This encodes CASSGNKNYGYTF.

The J gene is TRBJ1-5, the V gene TRBV10-2, with D possibly matching TRBD1 (5 bases). CDR3 length: 14 amino acids. With 0 bases removed from V and 7 bases from J, the gap between germline ends came to 10 bases. CDR1 is WSHSY and CDR2 is SAAADI in the germline V gene. CDR3 nucleotide sequence: TGCGCCAGCAGTGAGTCGCGGAACAGGCAGCCCCAGCATTTT. Protein sequence: CASSESRNRQPQHF.

Details on this clonotype: Being one base from a much bigger clone, this may be a read error. The chain uses TRBV12-3 or TRBV12-4 and TRBJ1-6; 9 bases map to TRBD1. This CDR3 spans 15 amino acids. In DNA form, the CDR3 reads TGTGCCAGCAGTTCCCACAGGGGGCTCGGATCACCCATCCACTTT. Its translation: CASSSHRGLGSPIHF.

The rearrangement joins TRBV4-3 to TRBJ2-3; 8 bases agree with TRBD1. Losses at the gene ends were 7 bases for V and 3 bases for J; bases not matched to a gene: 6. CDR1 is LGHNA, CDR2 YSLEER, per germline. This CDR3 has 14 residues. This CDR3 reads CASNRTGSTDTQYF. The CDR3 nucleotides are TGCGCCAGCAACCGGACAGGGAGTACAGATACGCAGTATTTT.

The rearrangement uses TRBV5-5 and TRBJ1-2, with 7 bases aligning to TRBD1. After removal of 3 bases from V and 8 bases from J, the junction contained 10 bases not matched to a gene. Per germline, CDR1 SGHKS and CDR2 YYEKEE (reference sequence). The CDR3 is 14 residues long. The DNA of the CDR3 is TGTGCCAGCAGCTCAACTACAGGGGTCGGAGGCTACACCTTC. Translation: CASSSTTGVGGYTF.

This clonotype was counted many times. The chain is built from TRBV6-5 and TRBJ1-5; D might be TRBD1 (6 bases). Germline V gives CDR1 MNHEY, CDR2 SVGAGI. V lost 5 bases and J 0 bases, leaving 20 bases between the germline ends. The CDR3 length is 18 residues. The CDR3 DNA is TGTGCCAGCAGTAACAGGGCGGGCTCGTTGTATAGCAATCAGCCCCAGCATTTT. This gives the protein CASSNRAGSLYSNQPQHF.